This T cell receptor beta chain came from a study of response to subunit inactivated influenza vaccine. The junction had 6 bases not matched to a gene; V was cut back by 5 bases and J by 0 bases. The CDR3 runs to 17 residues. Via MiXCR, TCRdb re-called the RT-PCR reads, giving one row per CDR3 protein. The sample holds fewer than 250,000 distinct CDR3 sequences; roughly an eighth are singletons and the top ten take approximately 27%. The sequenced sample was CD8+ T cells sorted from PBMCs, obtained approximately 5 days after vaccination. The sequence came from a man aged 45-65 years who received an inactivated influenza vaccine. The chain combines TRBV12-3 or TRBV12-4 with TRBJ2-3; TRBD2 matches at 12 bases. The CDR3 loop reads CASSVGLAGTSTDTQYF. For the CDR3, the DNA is TGTGCCAGCAGTGTAGGACTAGCGGGGACTAGCACAGATACGCAGTATTTT.